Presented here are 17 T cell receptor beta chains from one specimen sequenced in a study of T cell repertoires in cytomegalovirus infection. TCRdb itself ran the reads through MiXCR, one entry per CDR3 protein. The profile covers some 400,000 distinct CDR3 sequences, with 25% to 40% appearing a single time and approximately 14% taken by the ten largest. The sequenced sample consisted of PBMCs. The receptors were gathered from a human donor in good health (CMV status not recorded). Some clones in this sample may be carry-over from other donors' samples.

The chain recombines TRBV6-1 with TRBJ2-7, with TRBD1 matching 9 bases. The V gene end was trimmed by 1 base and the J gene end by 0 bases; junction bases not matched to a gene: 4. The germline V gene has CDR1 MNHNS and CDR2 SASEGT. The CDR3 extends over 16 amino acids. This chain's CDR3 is CASSEETGGGSYEQYF. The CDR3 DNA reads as TGTGCCAGCAGTGAAGAGACAGGGGGAGGCTCCTACGAGCAGTACTTC.

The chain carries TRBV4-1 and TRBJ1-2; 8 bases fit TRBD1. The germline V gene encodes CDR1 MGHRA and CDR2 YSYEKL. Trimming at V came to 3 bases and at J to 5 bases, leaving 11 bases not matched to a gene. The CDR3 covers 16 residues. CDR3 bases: TGCGCCAGCAGCCAGCCCCAGGGGGCGTCCGGGTATGGCTACACCTTC. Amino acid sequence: CASSQPQGASGYGYTF.

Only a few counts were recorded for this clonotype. The CDR3 here is CASSFSQGREQYF. CDR3 nucleotide sequence: TGTGCCAGCAGTTTCAGTCAGGGTCGCGAGCAGTACTTC. The chain carries TRBV12-3 or TRBV12-4 and TRBJ2-7, with TRBD1 as a possible D gene (5 bases). The CDR3 spans 13 residues. V was shortened by 3 bases and J by 6 bases, with 12 bases between the two germline ends.

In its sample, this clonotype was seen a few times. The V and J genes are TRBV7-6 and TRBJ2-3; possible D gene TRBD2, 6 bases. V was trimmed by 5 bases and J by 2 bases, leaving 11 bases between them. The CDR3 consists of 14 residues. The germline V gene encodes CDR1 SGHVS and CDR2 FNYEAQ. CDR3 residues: CASSPGLLTDTQYF. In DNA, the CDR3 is TGTGCCAGCAGCCCGGGACTTCTCACAGATACGCAGTATTTT.

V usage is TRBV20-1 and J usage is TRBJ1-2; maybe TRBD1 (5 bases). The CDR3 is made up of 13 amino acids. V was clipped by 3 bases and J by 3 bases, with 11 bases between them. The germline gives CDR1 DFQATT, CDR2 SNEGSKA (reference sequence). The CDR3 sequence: CSARMSRDYGYTF. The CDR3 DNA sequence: TGCAGTGCTAGGATGAGCAGGGACTATGGCTACACCTTC.

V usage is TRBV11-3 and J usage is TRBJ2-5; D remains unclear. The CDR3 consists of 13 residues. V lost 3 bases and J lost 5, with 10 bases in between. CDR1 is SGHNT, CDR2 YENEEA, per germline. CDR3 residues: CASSFGYGETQYF. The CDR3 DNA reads TGTGCCAGCAGCTTCGGGTACGGGGAGACCCAGTACTTC.

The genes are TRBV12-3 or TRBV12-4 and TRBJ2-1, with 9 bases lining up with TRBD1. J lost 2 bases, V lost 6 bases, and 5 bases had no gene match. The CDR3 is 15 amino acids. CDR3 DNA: TGTGCCAGCAGACCCACAGGGGGCCCCTACAATGAGCAGTTCTTC. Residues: CASRPTGGPYNEQFF.

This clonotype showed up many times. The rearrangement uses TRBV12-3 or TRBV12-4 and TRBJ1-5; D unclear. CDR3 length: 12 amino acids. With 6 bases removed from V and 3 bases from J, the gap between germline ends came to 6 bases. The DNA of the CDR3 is TGTGCCAGCAGCAACCCCAATCAGCCCCAGCATTTT. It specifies CASSNPNQPQHF.

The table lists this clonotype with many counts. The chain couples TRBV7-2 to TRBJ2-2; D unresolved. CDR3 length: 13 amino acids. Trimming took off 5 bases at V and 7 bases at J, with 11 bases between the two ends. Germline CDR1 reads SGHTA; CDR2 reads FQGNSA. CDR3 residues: CASSPRTFGELFF. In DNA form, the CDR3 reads TGTGCCAGCAGCCCTAGGACCTTCGGGGAGCTGTTTTTT.

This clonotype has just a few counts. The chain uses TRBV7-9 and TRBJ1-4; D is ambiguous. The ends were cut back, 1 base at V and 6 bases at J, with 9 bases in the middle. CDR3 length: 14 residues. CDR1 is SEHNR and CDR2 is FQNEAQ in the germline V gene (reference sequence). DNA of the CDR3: TGTGCCAGCAGCTTAGGCAGAGAGGATGAAAAACTGTTTTTT. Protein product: CASSLGREDEKLFF.

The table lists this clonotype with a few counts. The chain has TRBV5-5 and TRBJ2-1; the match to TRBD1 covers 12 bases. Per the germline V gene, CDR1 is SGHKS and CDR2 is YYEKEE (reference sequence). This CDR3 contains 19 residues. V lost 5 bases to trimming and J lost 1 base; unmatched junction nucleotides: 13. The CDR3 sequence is CASRLYSGQGAVSYNEQFF. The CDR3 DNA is TGTGCCAGCAGGTTGTACTCGGGACAGGGGGCAGTATCCTACAATGAGCAGTTCTTC.

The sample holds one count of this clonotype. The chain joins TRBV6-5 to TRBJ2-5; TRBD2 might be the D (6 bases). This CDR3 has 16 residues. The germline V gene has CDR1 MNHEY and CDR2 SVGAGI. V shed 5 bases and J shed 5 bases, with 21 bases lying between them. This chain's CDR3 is CASSPIRGSGMETQYF. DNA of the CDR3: TGTGCCAGCAGTCCAATTCGGGGTAGCGGCATGGAGACCCAGTACTTC.

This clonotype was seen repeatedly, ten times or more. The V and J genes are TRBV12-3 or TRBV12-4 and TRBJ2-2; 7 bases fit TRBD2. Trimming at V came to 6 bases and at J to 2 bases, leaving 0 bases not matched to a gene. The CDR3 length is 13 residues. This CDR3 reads CASRTSNTGELFF. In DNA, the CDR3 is TGTGCCAGCAGGACTAGCAACACCGGGGAGCTGTTTTTT.

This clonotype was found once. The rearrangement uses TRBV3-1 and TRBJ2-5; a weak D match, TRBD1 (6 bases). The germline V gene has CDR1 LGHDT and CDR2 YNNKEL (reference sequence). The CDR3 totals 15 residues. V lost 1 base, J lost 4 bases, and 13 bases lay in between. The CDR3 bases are TGTGCCAGCAGCCAAGCCCAGGGGTCTGGAGAGACCCAGTACTTC. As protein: CASSQAQGSGETQYF.

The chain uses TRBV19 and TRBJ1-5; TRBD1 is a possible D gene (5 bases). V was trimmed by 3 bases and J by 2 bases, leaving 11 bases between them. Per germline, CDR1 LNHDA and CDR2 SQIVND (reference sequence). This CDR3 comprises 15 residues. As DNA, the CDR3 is TGTGCCAGTAGTATCGCCAGGGTGGGCAATCAGCCCCAGCATTTT. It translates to CASSIARVGNQPQHF.

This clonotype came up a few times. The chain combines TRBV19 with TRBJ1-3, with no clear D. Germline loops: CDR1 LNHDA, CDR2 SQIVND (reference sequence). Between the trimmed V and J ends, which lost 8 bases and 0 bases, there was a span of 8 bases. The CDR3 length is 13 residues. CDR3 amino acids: CASRLSSGNTIYF. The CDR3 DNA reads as TGTGCCAGTCGGCTAAGCTCTGGAAACACCATATATTTT.

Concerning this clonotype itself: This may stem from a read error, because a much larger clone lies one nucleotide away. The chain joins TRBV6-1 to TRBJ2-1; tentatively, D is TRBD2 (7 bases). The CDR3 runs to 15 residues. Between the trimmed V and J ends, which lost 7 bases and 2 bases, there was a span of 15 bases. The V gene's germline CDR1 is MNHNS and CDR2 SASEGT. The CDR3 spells CASIDGGTPYNEQFF. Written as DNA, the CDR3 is TGTGCCAGCATTGACGGGGGGACACCCTACAATGAGCAGTTCTTC.